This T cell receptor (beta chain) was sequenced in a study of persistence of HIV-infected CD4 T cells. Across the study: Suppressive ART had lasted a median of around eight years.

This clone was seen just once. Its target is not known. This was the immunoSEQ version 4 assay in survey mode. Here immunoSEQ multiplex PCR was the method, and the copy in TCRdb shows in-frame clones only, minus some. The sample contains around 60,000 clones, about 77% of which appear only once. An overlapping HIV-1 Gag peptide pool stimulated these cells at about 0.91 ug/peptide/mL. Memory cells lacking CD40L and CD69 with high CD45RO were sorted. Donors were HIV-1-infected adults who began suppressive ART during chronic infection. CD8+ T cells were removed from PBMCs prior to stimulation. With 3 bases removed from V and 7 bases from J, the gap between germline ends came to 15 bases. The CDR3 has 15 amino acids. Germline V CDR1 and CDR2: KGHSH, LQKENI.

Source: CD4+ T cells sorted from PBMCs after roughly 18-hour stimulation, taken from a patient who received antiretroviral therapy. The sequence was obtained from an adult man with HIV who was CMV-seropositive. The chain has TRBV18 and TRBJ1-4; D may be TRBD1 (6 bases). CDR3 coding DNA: TGTGCCAGCTCACCGGGACACGGTGGCCGTGAAAAACTGTTTTTT. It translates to CASSPGHGGREKLFF.